The rows below give T cell receptor beta chains drawn from one sample of a study of blood T cell repertoires in COVID-19. Method: immunoSEQ multiplex PCR; TCRdb's copy keeps in-frame clones and lacks some. The sample includes 300,000 to 450,000 clones, around 87% of them seen just once. Sequencing used PBMCs or T cells enriched from blood (not recorded which). Receptors originate from a man aged 40-49 years in a cohort exposed to, infected with or recovered from COVID-19 (not recorded which). The CDR3 runs from the conserved cysteine through the conserved F or W. The D gene is left open where the match is weak. Clone size is not always given. Where it is, it says once, few, many or a class for expanded clones.

D gene: TRBD1; V gene: TRBV5-4; CDR3 length: 13; J gene: TRBJ2-5; clone size: .; CDR3 protein: CASSRTGRETQYF; CDR3 DNA: TGTGCCAGCAGCAGGACAGGGAGGGAGACCCAGTACTTC
D gene: .; V gene: TRBV4-1; CDR3 length: 16; J gene: TRBJ2-2; clone size: .; CDR3 protein: CASSPFGRENTGELFF; CDR3 DNA: TGCGCCAGCAGCCCTTTCGGGCGGGAGAACACCGGGGAGCTGTTTTTT
D gene: .; V gene: TRBV4-1; CDR3 length: 15; J gene: TRBJ2-1; clone size: .; CDR3 protein: CASSLLVSRHNEQFF; CDR3 DNA: TGCGCCAGCAGCCTCCTGGTTAGCCGGCACAATGAGCAGTTCTTC
D gene: TRBD1; V gene: TRBV28; CDR3 length: 14; J gene: TRBJ2-7; clone size: .; CDR3 protein: CASSLLGQGYEQYF; CDR3 DNA: TGTGCCAGCAGTTTGTTGGGACAGGGTTACGAGCAGTACTTC
D gene: .; V gene: TRBV5-1; CDR3 length: 15; J gene: TRBJ2-2; clone size: few; CDR3 protein: CASRQQGGNTGELFF; CDR3 DNA: TGCGCCAGCAGGCAACAGGGTGGGAACACCGGGGAGCTGTTTTTT
D gene: .; V gene: TRBV28; CDR3 length: 15; J gene: TRBJ2-1; clone size: .; CDR3 protein: CASSLARENRNEQFF; CDR3 DNA: TGTGCCAGCAGTTTAGCCCGGGAGAATCGCAATGAGCAGTTCTTC
D gene: .; V gene: TRBV18; CDR3 length: 17; J gene: TRBJ2-2; clone size: .; CDR3 protein: CASSPQGIQTNTGELFF; CDR3 DNA: TGTGCCAGCTCACCACAGGGGATACAGACTAACACCGGGGAGCTGTTTTTT
D gene: .; V gene: TRBV5-4; CDR3 length: 14; J gene: TRBJ2-1; clone size: few; CDR3 protein: CASSLATGNNEQFF; CDR3 DNA: TGTGCCAGCAGCTTGGCAACCGGGAACAATGAGCAGTTCTTC
D gene: .; V gene: TRBV6-5; CDR3 length: 13; J gene: TRBJ1-2; clone size: once; CDR3 protein: CASSWDTGNGYTF; CDR3 DNA: TGTGCCAGCAGTTGGGACACGGGAAATGGCTACACCTTC
D gene: TRBD1; V gene: TRBV18; CDR3 length: 15; J gene: TRBJ1-1; clone size: once; CDR3 protein: CASSPRLGQGAEAFF; CDR3 DNA: TGTGCCAGCTCACCGAGGTTGGGACAGGGGGCCGAAGCTTTCTTT
D gene: .; V gene: TRBV27; CDR3 length: 15; J gene: TRBJ1-5; clone size: .; CDR3 protein: CASWGGDPSNQPQHF; CDR3 DNA: TGTGCCAGCTGGGGGGGGGACCCTAGCAATCAGCCCCAGCATTTT
D gene: TRBD1; V gene: TRBV18; CDR3 length: 15; J gene: TRBJ1-5; clone size: .; CDR3 protein: CASSALGQGNQPQHF; CDR3 DNA: TGTGCCAGCTCAGCTTTGGGACAGGGCAATCAGCCCCAGCATTTT
D gene: TRBD2; V gene: TRBV12-5; CDR3 length: 17; J gene: TRBJ2-3; clone size: .; CDR3 protein: CASGLVLISGSTDTQYF; CDR3 DNA: TGTGCTAGTGGTTTGGTACTCATTAGCGGGAGTACAGATACGCAGTATTTT
D gene: .; V gene: TRBV12-2; CDR3 length: 17; J gene: TRBJ1-1; clone size: .; CDR3 protein: CASRFHLGQPERAEAFF; CDR3 DNA: TGTGCAAGTCGCTTTCATCTTGGACAGCCAGAAAGGGCTGAAGCTTTCTTT
D gene: .; V gene: TRBV3-1/TRBV3-2; CDR3 length: 15; J gene: TRBJ1-6; clone size: .; CDR3 protein: CASSPGTYYNSPLHF; CDR3 DNA: TGTGCCAGCAGCCCTGGGACATACTATAATTCACCCCTCCACTTT
D gene: .; V gene: TRBV11-2; CDR3 length: 15; J gene: TRBJ2-1; clone size: .; CDR3 protein: CASSLRTAAHNEQFF; CDR3 DNA: TGTGCCAGCAGCTTAAGGACAGCCGCCCACAATGAGCAGTTCTTC
D gene: TRBD1; V gene: TRBV7-9; CDR3 length: 14; J gene: TRBJ1-5; clone size: .; CDR3 protein: CASSSTGGDQPQHF; CDR3 DNA: TGTGCCAGCAGTTCTACAGGGGGCGATCAGCCCCAGCATTTT
D gene: TRBD1; V gene: TRBV28; CDR3 length: 14; J gene: TRBJ1-6; clone size: .; CDR3 protein: CASSPGQGSSPLHF; CDR3 DNA: TGTGCCAGCAGTCCCGGACAGGGGAGCTCACCCCTCCACTTT